This TCR beta chain was captured in a study of T cell repertoires in ileal Crohn's disease. The CDR3 extends over 14 amino acids. Germline trimming cut 5 bases from V and 7 bases from J; bases unmatched to any gene: 5. Germline CDR1 and CDR2: MNHNS and SASEGT. The assay was immunoSEQ multiplex PCR, and TCRdb's table has in-frame clones only and misses some. The table shows fewer than 10,000 clones, with about 84% occurring only once. As concerns this clone: Its antigen remains unidentified.

Study-level points and caveats: Sorted CD8 T cells held more high-frequency clones than CD4.

Material for sequencing was ileal tissue. The sequence was collected from an adult with Crohn's disease. The genes are TRBV6-1 and TRBJ2-1; TRBD2 agrees at 10 bases. The CDR3 DNA sequence: TGTGCCAGCAGTACTAGCGGGATGAGAAATGAGCAGTTCTTC. Amino acid sequence: CASSTSGMRNEQFF.